This T cell receptor (beta chain) was documented in a study of beta chain features in type 1 diabetes. Study-level information: Patients did not differ from healthy donors in age, gender or cell yield. All samples together contributed some 100,000,000 sorted cells for examination. The study, taken as a whole, reports: Among type 1 diabetes patients, VDJ junctions had fewer insertions and more deletions. In cDNA sequencing, cells with high TCR expression could be over-represented.

A word on this clone: Antigen: not known.

Expressed TCRB transcripts were sequenced, since all the RNA that had been isolated was reverse transcribed. Clones were sequenced by immunoSEQ multiplex PCR, and TCRdb holds only the in-frame ones, with some missing. The sample yields over 700,000 clones, about 17% seen once. The CDR3 runs 13 residues. Germline values: CDR1 LGHNA, CDR2 YNFKEQ. V gave up 0 bases and J gave up 3 bases, with 5 bases separating them. J is TRBJ1-2 and V is TRBV4-2; D is undetermined. Sequencing was done on a sample of naive CD4+ T cells from blood. The origin of this receptor is a woman under 30 in good health. The CDR3 here is CASSQDSDYGYTF. The CDR3 region has the DNA TGTGCCAGCAGCCAAGACTCTGACTATGGCTACACCTTC.